These T cell receptor beta chains were read from a single sample in a study of CD8 T cells in ankylosing spondylitis. TCRdb recomputed calls from the 5' RACE reads with MiXCR, one row per CDR3 protein. The table has 250,000 to 350,000 distinct CDR3 sequences, less than 10% seen once; the top ten hold more than 14%. Sequenced input: blood, either unsorted or a sorted T cell fraction (not recorded which). The receptors here all came from a male donor with ankylosing spondylitis. The CDR3 runs from the conserved cysteine through the conserved F or W. A D gene is named only where the DNA matches it firmly. Not all rows give a size; the values are once, few, many and, for expanded clones, a class.

>TRBJ2-5|TRBV2|NA|NA
TGTGCCAGCAGTGAAGTAGACCCGCCCCAAGAGACCCAGTACTTC
CASSEVDPPQETQYF
>TRBJ2-7|TRBV28|NA|few
TGTGCCAGCAGTTCGCCCGTTGACAGCGGCTACGAGCAGTACTTC
CASSSPVDSGYEQYF
>TRBJ2-7|TRBV5-1|TRBD1|few
TGCGCCAGCAGCTTGAATTCCGGGACAGGCAACTACGAGCAGTACTTC
CASSLNSGTGNYEQYF
>TRBJ2-1|TRBV29-1|TRBD2|few
TGCAGCGTTGAGGGTAGCGGGAGCTCCTACAATGAGCAGTTCTTC
CSVEGSGSSYNEQFF
>TRBJ2-7|TRBV7-2|NA|many
TGTGCCAGCAGATCCGACAGCTACGAGCAGTACTTC
CASRSDSYEQYF
>TRBJ1-1|TRBV5-1|NA|NA
TGCGCCAGCAGCTTGCGTCAGAAGAACACTGAAGCTTTCTTT
CASSLRQKNTEAFF
>TRBJ1-6|TRBV7-8|NA|NA
TGTGCCAGCAGCTTAGCAGGATCCAATAATTCACCCCTCCACTTT
CASSLAGSNNSPLHF
>TRBJ1-6|TRBV4-2|NA|many
TGTGCCAGCAGCCAAGATCGAGGGGTTTCCTATAATTCACCCCTCCACTTT
CASSQDRGVSYNSPLHF
>TRBJ1-1|TRBV7-8|NA|few
TGTGCCAGCAGCTCCGTAAGGCTTTCGAACACTGAAGCTTTCTTT
CASSSVRLSNTEAFF
>TRBJ2-7|TRBV28|TRBD2|few
TGTGCCAGCAGGACTAGCGGCCCCTACGAGCAGTACTTC
CASRTSGPYEQYF
>TRBJ1-3|TRBV29-1|NA|many
TGCAGCGTTGCGGCAGGAGCAAACTCTGGAAACACCATATATTTT
CSVAAGANSGNTIYF
>TRBJ1-3|TRBV7-2|NA|NA
TGTGCCAGCAGCCCAGTTCGGGTTATCTCTGGAAACACCATATATTTT
CASSPVRVISGNTIYF
>TRBJ2-1|TRBV7-9|NA|NA
TGTGCCAGCAGACAACAGGGCAATGAGCAGTTCTTC
CASRQQGNEQFF
>TRBJ2-2|TRBV15|NA|few
TGTGCCACTAGACAGCGAACGAACACCGGGGAGCTGTTTTTT
CATRQRTNTGELFF
>TRBJ1-1|TRBV5-1|NA|few
TGCGCCAGCCGAACTGACACGGTGAACACTGAAGCTTTCTTT
CASRTDTVNTEAFF
>TRBJ2-7|TRBV28|NA|few
TGTGCCAGCCGCCCGGACAGCAGTTCCCGCGCCTACGAGCAGTACTTC
CASRPDSSSRAYEQYF
>TRBJ2-7|TRBV10-3|NA|NA
TGTGCCATCAGTGGGGGGGACGGCGTTCCCTACGAGCAGTACTTC
CAISGGDGVPYEQYF
>TRBJ2-3|TRBV12-5|NA|many
TGTGCTAGTGCCGACGGGCCTAGCACAGATACGCAGTATTTT
CASADGPSTDTQYF
>TRBJ2-1|TRBV18|TRBD2|few
TGTGCCAGCTCACACAGTAGCGGGAGAAACGACAATGAGCAGTTCTTC
CASSHSSGRNDNEQFF
>TRBJ1-2|TRBV7-8|NA|many
TGTGCCAGCAGCTTAGCGTCGGCCCTTAGTTCGTTTAACTATGGCTACACCTTC
CASSLASALSSFNYGYTF
>TRBJ2-7|TRBV11-1|TRBD2|many
TGTGCCAGCAGCTTAGTTCAGACCGGGACTAGAGGTCTCGACGAGCAGTACTTC
CASSLVQTGTRGLDEQYF
>TRBJ2-7|TRBV9|NA|few
TGTGCCAGCAGCGTCGCAGGAGGGGACTACGAGCAGTACTTC
CASSVAGGDYEQYF
>TRBJ2-4|TRBV5-1|NA|NA
TGCGCCAGCAGCTTGGACATGATCAACTCCCATTTAGCCAAAAACATTCAGTACTTC
CASSLDMINSHLAKNIQYF
>TRBJ1-1|TRBV2|NA|many
TGTGCCAGCAGTGACGGTGGCCGTAAGGGTGGGTCTGAAGCTTTCTTT
CASSDGGRKGGSEAFF
>TRBJ2-5|TRBV28|TRBD1|NA
TGTGCCAGCAGACTACGGACAGGCCGCCAAGAGACCCAGTACTTC
CASRLRTGRQETQYF
>TRBJ1-1|TRBV11-1|TRBD1|few
TGTGCCAGCAGCTTAGAAGGCGGCAGGGGGCGAGGATTCACTGAAGCTTTCTTT
CASSLEGGRGRGFTEAFF
>TRBJ1-5|TRBV6-2/TRBV6-3|NA|few
TGTGCCAGCAGTCCTAACTTGGGTCAGCCCCAGCATTTT
CASSPNLGQPQHF
>TRBJ2-4|TRBV12-3/TRBV12-4|NA|NA
TGTGCCAGCAGCTTTGGGAGGGCCAAAAACATTCAGTACTTC
CASSFGRAKNIQYF
>TRBJ2-7|TRBV20-1|TRBD1|many
TGCAGTGCTAGAGAGACAGGGGGGTCCGAGCAGTACTTC
CSARETGGSEQYF
>TRBJ1-2|TRBV12-3/TRBV12-4|NA|many
TGTGCCAGCAGTTCCAGCGCCTATGGCTACACCTTC
CASSSSAYGYTF
>TRBJ2-2|TRBV4-2|NA|NA
TGTGCCAGCAGCCAAGATTACGGTGTGCCCGGTACGAACACCGGGGAGCTGTTTTTT
CASSQDYGVPGTNTGELFF
>TRBJ2-3|TRBV20-1|TRBD2|many
TGCAGTGCTTCCTTCTCCCTAGCGGCAAGCACAGATACGCAGTATTTT
CSASFSLAASTDTQYF
>TRBJ2-4|TRBV3-1|TRBD2|few
TGTGCCAGCAGCCAGACGGGACTACTCCACAAAAACATTCAGTACTTC
CASSQTGLLHKNIQYF
>TRBJ2-7|TRBV20-1|TRBD2|NA
TGCAGTGCGCAGACTAGCGAGAGAGACTACGAGCAGTACTTC
CSAQTSERDYEQYF
>TRBJ1-1|TRBV5-1|NA|many
TGCGCCAGCAGCTTGGTCCATAACACTGAAGCTTTCTTT
CASSLVHNTEAFF
>TRBJ1-1|TRBV11-2|NA|NA
TGTGCCAGCAGCTTAGGCCCCGGACAGAGGGCTTTCTTT
CASSLGPGQRAFF
>TRBJ2-1|TRBV29-1|TRBD2|NA
TGCAGCGTGGACACTAGCGGGAGGGCCGTACAGTTCTTC
CSVDTSGRAVQFF
>TRBJ2-7|TRBV5-1|TRBD2|few
TGCGCCAGCAGCTGGGGGGGGAGGGCCTACGAGCAGTACTTC
CASSWGGRAYEQYF
>TRBJ2-1|TRBV18|NA|NA
TGTGCCAGCTCACCACTTGAAGGGAAATACTACAATGAGCAGTTCTTC
CASSPLEGKYYNEQFF
>TRBJ2-7|TRBV4-1|NA|few
TGCGCCAGCAGCCAAAATTCCGACTACGAGCAGTACTTC
CASSQNSDYEQYF
>TRBJ2-1|TRBV6-1|TRBD2|few
TGTGCCAGCACTAAACTAGCGGGAGGGTCATACAATGAGCAGTTCTTC
CASTKLAGGSYNEQFF
>TRBJ2-5|TRBV11-2|TRBD2|many
TGTGCCAGCAGCTTAGACGGGAGGTGGCAGACCCAGTACTTC
CASSLDGRWQTQYF
>TRBJ1-5|TRBV20-1|NA|NA
TGCAGTGCTAGAGAGGAGGCAGATCAGCCCCAGCATTTT
CSAREEADQPQHF
>TRBJ1-4|TRBV19|TRBD1|few
TGTGCCAGTAATCGCCAGGGGGGCGAAAAACTGTTTTTT
CASNRQGGEKLFF
>TRBJ2-2|TRBV4-1|NA|few
TGCGCCAGCAGCCAACACAGGGCGAACACCGGGGAGCTGTTTTTT
CASSQHRANTGELFF
>TRBJ2-3|TRBV12-3/TRBV12-4|NA|NA
TGTGCCAGCAGTTTGGGACCGTTCACAGATACGCAGTATTTT
CASSLGPFTDTQYF
>TRBJ1-4|TRBV6-1|NA|few
TGTGCCAGCAAACTATATGACGGGCCTAATGAAAAACTGTTTTTT
CASKLYDGPNEKLFF
>TRBJ2-1|TRBV13|TRBD2|NA
TGTGCCAGCAGCTCAGCGGGAGGGCCCTACAATGAGCAGTTCTTC
CASSSAGGPYNEQFF
>TRBJ2-7|TRBV24-1|NA|NA
TGTGCCACCAGTGATATCCGGGCCCCACGCCCCTACGAGCAGTACTTC
CATSDIRAPRPYEQYF
>TRBJ2-7|TRBV12-3/TRBV12-4|TRBD2|NA
TGTGCCAGCAGCTTCGGACTAGAGGTAGGCTACGAGCAGTACTTC
CASSFGLEVGYEQYF